The source of this T cell receptor (beta chain) is a study of Graves' ophthalmopathy and Graves' hyperthyroidism. This CDR3 comprises 11 residues. Germline lookup yields CDR1 SGHRS and CDR2 YFSETQ. V was clipped by 5 bases and J by 5 bases, with 6 bases between them. This clonotype was detected many times. CDR3 regions of TCR beta were amplified from RNA transcripts. After a first-round RT-PCR with HTBI primers, a second-round multiplex PCR was run. A single record per CDR3 protein comes from TCRdb applying MiXCR to the multiplex PCR reads. The table lists approximately 380,000 distinct CDR3 sequences, around a fifth of them singletons.

The sequencing input was peripheral blood. This clonotype was sampled from a woman aged 18-29 years with stable Graves' hyperthyroidism. The chain carries TRBV5-1 and TRBJ2-3; tentative D call: TRBD2 (6 bases). The CDR3 DNA follows: TGCGCCAGCAGGGGAGGAGATACGCAGTATTTT. Protein: CASRGGDTQYF.